These 7 T cell receptor beta chains were sequenced from one sample in a study of blood T cells in healthy people across ages. The use of a sample-barcoded 5' primer and a J-beta primer mix characterized a second PCR of roughly 6 to 11 cycles. Using its own MiXCR run on the 5' RACE reads, TCRdb lists one record per CDR3 protein. The sample carries some 940,000 distinct CDR3 sequences, around 29% recorded once. The same data also contributed to another study, on T cells of mothers and their children.

Sample: blood. The receptors were sampled from a middle-aged woman in good health.

This clonotype has a count of ten or more. The V gene is TRBV7-2, the J gene TRBJ1-1, with a weak D call TRBD1 (6 bases). Trimming took off 5 bases at V and 0 bases at J, with 13 bases between the two ends. Germline assignment: CDR1 SGHTA and CDR2 FQGNSA. There are 15 residues in the CDR3. The CDR3 region is CASSTGGGMNTEAFF. In nucleotides, the CDR3 is TGTGCCAGCAGCACCGGGGGGGGCATGAACACTGAAGCTTTCTTT.

This clonotype was picked up a small number of times. The chain links TRBV28 to TRBJ2-7, with 9 bases aligning to TRBD1. This CDR3 has 15 residues. The V and J ends lost 5 bases and 0 bases, in that order; junction bases with no gene match: 5. Germline CDR1 MDHEN, CDR2 SYDVKM. The CDR3 sequence: CASSRQGGFSYEQYF. The CDR3 nucleotides read TGTGCCAGCAGTCGACAGGGGGGATTCTCCTACGAGCAGTACTTC.

The rearrangement uses TRBV6-5 and TRBJ1-1; D not certain. This CDR3 comprises 14 residues. Looked up from germline, CDR1 is MNHEY and CDR2 is SVGAGI. V was pared by 6 bases and J by 6 bases, with 17 bases between. The CDR3 is CASSRGKDRAEAFF. CDR3 in DNA: TGTGCCAGCAGCCGAGGGAAAGACCGGGCTGAAGCTTTCTTT.

This clonotype was detected only a few times. The rearrangement joins TRBV14 to TRBJ1-1; D gene uncertain. CDR3 length: 15 amino acids. Trimming took 4 bases from V and 2 from J, leaving 14 bases between them. Germline V gene lookup returns CDR1 SGHDN and CDR2 FVKESK. This CDR3 is CASSPDRIRNTEAFF. As DNA, the CDR3 is TGTGCCAGCAGCCCCGACCGTATCAGAAACACTGAAGCTTTCTTT.

Many counts were recorded for this clonotype. A much larger clone sits a single nucleotide away, making a read error possible. The genes are TRBV6-4 and TRBJ2-1; TRBD2 matches 10 bases. Germline-derived CDR1 and CDR2 are MRHNA and SNTAGT. This CDR3 contains 14 residues. With 6 bases clipped from V and 8 bases from J, the junction kept 7 bases outside the gene matches. The chain's CDR3 is CASRELSGGDEQFF. Here the CDR3 DNA reads TGTGCCAGCAGGGAACTAAGCGGGGGGGATGAGCAGTTCTTC.

In this sample, this clonotype turned up many times. This chain uses TRBV11-2 with TRBJ2-1; D is perhaps TRBD2 (5 bases). Trimming removed 1 base at V and 5 bases at J, with 15 bases between. Per germline, CDR1 SGHAT and CDR2 FQNNGV. CDR3 size: 16 residues. The CDR3 nucleotides read TGTGCCAGCAGCTTAGCCGGAGGCAGGCCTCACAATGAGCAGTTCTTC. Protein sequence: CASSLAGGRPHNEQFF.

This clonotype was counted once. V usage is TRBV7-2 and J usage is TRBJ2-1; no reliable D call. Per germline, CDR1 SGHTA and CDR2 FQGNSA. V lost 3 bases, J lost 8 bases, and 20 bases lay in between. This CDR3 region has 16 residues. The CDR3 region is CASSLTSGVGRHEQFF. CDR3 coding DNA: TGTGCCAGCAGCTTGACGTCTGGGGTTGGGCGGCATGAGCAGTTCTTC.